One and the same sample provided the 22 T cell receptor beta chains below, sequenced in a study of blood T cell repertoires in COVID-19 (dated by TCRdb to 2018 to 2020). Receptors were amplified or captured by the immunoSEQ multiplex PCR assay. The table was pulled from immuneACCESS by TCRdb, which kept in-frame rearrangements only. Such tables lose some clones; where checked, under half of the loss comes from unresolved V genes, and the rest has no known cause. The sample contains 110,000 or so clones, around 83% of them found a single time. About 3% of the sample lies in the top ten. Input material: peripheral blood. These receptor sequences come from a man aged 35-49 years with acute or convalescent COVID-19.

This chain links TRBV9 with TRBJ2-6; TRBD2 matches 7 bases. The ends lost 4 bases at V and 1 base at J; junction bases unmatched: 8. The CDR3 contains 17 residues. Germline CDR1 is SGDLS and CDR2 is YYNGEE. CDR3 in DNA: TGTGCCAGCAGCCTAGCGGTAGTGGTATCTGGGGCCAACGTCCTGACTTTC. It is translated as CASSLAVVVSGANVLTF.

The chain is built from TRBV2 and TRBJ2-1, with D maybe TRBD2 (5 bases). Germline CDR1 and CDR2: SNHLY and FYNNEI. The CDR3 runs to 16 residues. Trimming left V 6 bases short and J 0 bases short, with 15 bases between. As DNA, the CDR3 is TGTGCCAGCAGCCCCGCCCAGCGGAGCTCCTACAATGAGCAGTTCTTC. Amino acid sequence: CASSPAQRSSYNEQFF.

The chain's CDR3 is CASSQEAAPYTEAFF. CDR3 nucleotide sequence: TGCGCCAGCAGCCAAGAGGCAGCGCCTTACACTGAAGCTTTCTTT. The V call is TRBV4-1, the J call TRBJ1-1; no reliable D call. This CDR3 is 15 amino acids long. Germline CDR1 MGHRA, CDR2 YSYEKL. V dropped 0 bases and J dropped 3 bases, with 11 bases sitting between them.

J is TRBJ1-3 and V is TRBV2; D is unclear. Germline V gene sequence: CDR1 SNHLY, CDR2 FYNNEI. The CDR3 has 14 residues. Trimming left V 4 bases short and J 0 bases short, with 7 bases between. In DNA, the CDR3 is TGTGCCAGCAGTGTTGAGGGCTCTGGAAACACCATATATTTT. It codes for CASSVEGSGNTIYF.

The chain has TRBV2 and TRBJ2-1; 9 nucleotides agree with TRBD2. Germline V lookup: CDR1 SNHLY, CDR2 FYNNEI. V gave up 6 bases and J gave up 2 bases; unmatched junction bases: 5. The CDR3 sequence is 15 residues long. The CDR3 protein is CASRGGGGAYNEQFF. CDR3 DNA: TGTGCCAGCAGGGGAGGCGGGGGGGCCTACAATGAGCAGTTCTTC.

The CDR3 DNA follows: TGTGCCAGCAGTTTGAGGTTGAACACTGAAGCTTTCTTT. This gives the protein CASSLRLNTEAFF. The V and J genes are TRBV12-3 or TRBV12-4 and TRBJ1-1; D gene ambiguous. The CDR3 loop spans 13 amino acids. Trimming left V 3 bases short and J 0 bases short, with 5 bases between.

As to this clone: This sample also contains other DNA sequences that code for the same CDR3. V usage is TRBV11-2 and J usage is TRBJ1-2; TRBD1 might be the D (5 bases). Per the germline V gene, CDR1 is SGHAT and CDR2 is FQNNGV. Trimming removed 1 base at V and 0 bases at J, with 9 bases between. CDR3 length equals 15 residues. The CDR3 protein is CASSLGRGTNYGYTF. The CDR3 bases are TGTGCCAGCAGCTTAGGCCGGGGGACTAACTATGGCTACACCTTC. The whole variable domain, filled in from reference TRBV11-2 and TRBJ1-2, reads EAGVAQSPRYKIIEKRQSVAFWCNPISGHATLYWYQQILGQGPKLLIQFQNNGVVDDSQLPKDRFSAERLKGVDSTLKIQPAKLEDSAVYLCASSLGRGTNYGYTFGSGTRLTVV.

This rearrangement joins TRBV29-1 to TRBJ1-1; TRBD1 agrees at 8 bases. The CDR3 extends over 11 amino acids. V trimming: 7 bases; J trimming: 5 bases; junction bases outside the gene matches: 3. Looked up from germline, CDR1 is SQVTM and CDR2 is ANQGSEA. CDR3 sequence reads: CSARDRTEAFF. DNA for the CDR3: TGCAGCGCCCGGGACAGGACTGAAGCTTTCTTT. Full variable domain (rest looked up from reference TRBV29-1 and TRBJ1-1): SAVISQKPSRDICQRGTSLTIQCQVDSQVTMMFWYRQQPGQSLTLIATANQGSEATYESGFVIDKFPISRPNLTFSTLTVSNMSPEDSSIYLCSARDRTEAFFGQGTRLTVV.

This clone appeared many times. The chain joins TRBV13 to TRBJ1-4; TRBD1 aligns across 8 bases. CDR3 length: 15 amino acids. CDR1 is PRHDT, CDR2 FYEKMQ, per germline (reference sequence). The V gene end was trimmed by 5 bases and the J gene end by 6 bases; junction bases not matched to a gene: 8. The CDR3 DNA reads TGTGCCAGCAGCCCAGGACAGGGTCGGGATGAAAAACTGTTTTTT. Amino acids: CASSPGQGRDEKLFF.

This clone showed up just a few times. The chain combines TRBV7-2 with TRBJ2-2, with D hard to call. The germline V gene encodes CDR1 SGHTA and CDR2 FQGNSA. The ends were cut back, 5 bases at V and 6 bases at J, with 13 bases in the middle. The CDR3 length is 14 residues. CDR3 sequence: CASSAQQSAGELFF. CDR3 bases: TGTGCCAGCAGCGCCCAACAAAGCGCCGGGGAGCTGTTTTTT.

The chain employs TRBV7-8 and TRBJ1-3, with 10 bases lining up with TRBD1. The CDR3 spans 20 residues. Germline-derived CDR1 and CDR2 are SGHVS and FQNEAQ. V lost 5 bases and J lost 2; bases outside the gene matches: 18. The CDR3 DNA sequence: TGTGCCAGCAGCGCACGCCCCGGGACAGGGGTGCTAGCAACTGGAAACACCATATATTTT. This codes for CASSARPGTGVLATGNTIYF.

This clone came up once. The CDR3: CASSQGHVGGQPQHF. The CDR3 DNA follows: TGTGCCAGCAGCCAAGGACACGTTGGAGGCCAGCCCCAGCATTTT. The chain joins TRBV3-1 (or the pseudogene TRBV3-2) to TRBJ1-5; D gene unclear. Trimming took off 1 base at V and 7 bases at J, with 14 bases between the two ends. The germline V gene encodes CDR1 LGHDT and CDR2 YNNKEL (reference sequence). The CDR3 extends over 15 amino acids.

Remarks on this clone: The junction and the germline gene differ at one end; a read error may be behind it. This sequence joins TRBV11-2 and TRBJ2-5; D may be TRBD1 or TRBD2 (5 bases each). This CDR3 is 13 amino acids long. From germline, CDR1 is SGHAT and CDR2 FQNNGV. In nucleotides, the CDR3 is TGTGCCAGCAGATTAGACAGCGGAGAGACCCAGTACTTC. This sequence encodes CASRLDSGETQYF.

The V call is TRBV14, the J call TRBJ2-3, with D perhaps TRBD1 (5 bases). Trimming took off 4 bases at V and 1 base at J, with 15 bases between the two ends. CDR1 is SGHDN, CDR2 FVKESK, per germline. The CDR3 contains 16 residues. The CDR3 spells CASSPAYGHGTDTQYF. The DNA for the CDR3 is TGTGCCAGCAGCCCCGCCTATGGACATGGCACAGATACGCAGTATTTT.

This sequence joins TRBV5-1 and TRBJ2-5; D might be TRBD1 (6 bases). The CDR3 runs to 16 residues. V shed 3 bases and J shed 5 bases, with 20 bases lying between them. Germline assignment: CDR1 SGHRS and CDR2 YFSETQ. The CDR3, as DNA: TGCGCCAGCAGCTCGACAGGTCATACAAGGGGGGAGACCCAGTACTTC. Translating it yields CASSSTGHTRGETQYF.

V usage is TRBV5-5 and J usage is TRBJ1-1, with 8 bases lining up with TRBD1. V trimming: 4 bases; J trimming: 5 bases; junction bases outside the gene matches: 4. The CDR3 is 13 residues long. CDR1 and CDR2 from the germline V gene are SGHKS and YYEKEE (reference sequence). CDR3 residues: CASSRDRLTEAFF. CDR3 nucleotides: TGTGCCAGCAGCCGGGACAGGTTAACTGAAGCTTTCTTT. Together with reference TRBV5-5 and TRBJ1-1, the CDR3 gives the full variable domain: DAGVTQSPTHLIKTRGQQVTLRCSPISGHKSVSWYQQVLGQGPQFIFQYYEKEERGRGNFPDRFSARQFPNYSSELNVNALLLGDSALYLCASSRDRLTEAFFGQGTRLTVV.

The V and J genes are TRBV6-2 or TRBV6-3 and TRBJ2-1, with 9 bases that match TRBD2. V lost 6 bases and J lost 3; bases outside the gene matches: 12. The CDR3 spans 17 residues. Germline CDR1 is MNHEY and CDR2 is SVGEGT. The CDR3 DNA sequence: TGTGCCAGCAGCTCTCCGCTTAGCGGGGGAAACTACAATGAGCAGTTCTTC. It yields the protein CASSSPLSGGNYNEQFF.

CDR3: CATSEPTGNTGELFF. DNA of the CDR3: TGTGCCACCAGTGAGCCGACAGGGAACACCGGGGAGCTGTTTTTT. The chain uses TRBV24-1 and TRBJ2-2; weak D call: TRBD1 (6 bases). V lost 4 bases and J 1 base, leaving 9 bases between the germline ends. Germline CDR1 and CDR2: KGHDR and SFDVKD. This CDR3 has 15 residues.

The chain couples TRBV18 to TRBJ1-1; 7 nucleotides align to TRBD1. Germline V lookup: CDR1 KGHSH, CDR2 LQKENI. The CDR3 runs to 14 residues. The J segment lost 0 bases and the V segment lost 6 bases, leaving 4 bases of the junction unmatched. The CDR3 DNA reads as TGTGCCAGCTCCCTTGACAGGGTGAACACTGAAGCTTTCTTT. This translates into CASSLDRVNTEAFF.

The chain links TRBV6-5 to TRBJ1-5; 10 positions agree with TRBD1. The junction had 4 bases not matched to a gene; V was cut back by 8 bases and J by 6 bases. The CDR3 consists of 13 residues. CDR1 and CDR2 (germline): MNHEY, SVGAGI. The CDR3 reads CASGTGVTQPQHF. The CDR3, as DNA: TGTGCCAGCGGGACAGGGGTAACTCAGCCCCAGCATTTT.

This chain connects TRBV27 to TRBJ1-1; D gene unclear. This CDR3 is built from 15 residues. Trimming left V 6 bases short and J 1 base short, with 15 bases between. Germline assignment: CDR1 MNHEY and CDR2 SMNVEV (reference sequence). CDR3 amino acids: CASRPSTMWNTEAFF. In DNA form, the CDR3 reads TGTGCCAGCAGGCCGTCCACAATGTGGAACACTGAAGCTTTCTTT.

This sequence joins TRBV6-6 and TRBJ2-1, with D possibly TRBD2 on 7 matching bases. V lost 5 bases and J lost 0, with 11 bases in between. The length of the CDR3 is 15 residues. CDR1 and CDR2 from the germline V gene are MNHNY and SVGAGI (reference sequence). The CDR3 loop reads CASSSGTPSYNEQFF. The CDR3, as DNA: TGTGCCAGCAGTAGCGGGACACCCTCCTACAATGAGCAGTTCTTC.